The 9 T cell receptor beta chains given below trace back to one sample, sequenced in a study of memory CD4+ T cells and cytomegalovirus serostatus. The assay was immunoSEQ multiplex PCR, and TCRdb's table has in-frame clones only and misses some. The table shows roughly 50,000 clones, with 70% to 80% occurring only once. The sort gate was single viable CD3+CD4+CD8-CD45RO+ cells for memory CD4+ T cells. Sequencing was done on a sample of memory CD4+ T cells from blood. The receptors were sampled from an adult in good health and CMV-seronegative.

This chain connects TRBV9 to TRBJ1-3; TRBD1 agrees at 7 bases. The J segment lost 0 bases and the V segment lost 5 bases, leaving 5 bases of the junction unmatched. Germline V gene sequence: CDR1 SGDLS, CDR2 YYNGEE. There are 15 residues in the CDR3. The CDR3 sequence: CASSEGAGSGNTIYF. CDR3 nucleotide sequence: TGTGCCAGCAGTGAGGGGGCAGGCTCTGGAAACACCATATATTTT.

The V and J genes are TRBV5-4 and TRBJ1-5; TRBD1 matches at 10 bases. The J segment lost 4 bases and the V segment lost 5 bases, leaving 6 bases of the junction unmatched. Germline lookup yields CDR1 SGHNT and CDR2 YYREEE (reference sequence). The CDR3 is made up of 15 amino acids. The CDR3 bases are TGTGCCAGCAGTCCCGGGACAGGGGTTAATCAGCCCCAGCATTTT. Translating gives CASSPGTGVNQPQHF.

This rearrangement joins TRBV27 to TRBJ1-2; tentative D call: TRBD1 (6 bases). This CDR3 contains 14 residues. Germline CDR1 and CDR2: MNHEY and SMNVEV (reference sequence). Deletions cut 5 bases from V and 8 bases from J, with 18 bases between. CDR3 DNA sequence: TGTGCCAGCAGTCCCAGTGGCAGGGGTAGCGGCTACACCTTC. Protein sequence: CASSPSGRGSGYTF.

The chain recombines TRBV7-6 with TRBJ2-7; perhaps TRBD2 as D (5 bases). CDR1 is SGHVS and CDR2 is FNYEAQ in the germline V gene. The ends were cut back, 1 base at V and 6 bases at J, with 22 bases in the middle. The CDR3 totals 17 residues. CDR3 in amino acids: CASSLEATLATSGEQYF. CDR3 DNA: TGTGCCAGCAGCTTAGAGGCGACGCTAGCTACCTCGGGCGAGCAGTACTTC.

The chain employs TRBV2 and TRBJ2-2, with D perhaps matching TRBD1 or TRBD2 (5 bases each). Germline CDR1 is SNHLY and CDR2 is FYNNEI. The CDR3 covers 15 residues. Trimming removed 6 bases from V and 1 base from J, with 12 bases in between. The CDR3 loop is CASRAGTVNTGELFF. CDR3 DNA: TGTGCCAGCAGAGCCGGGACGGTGAACACCGGGGAGCTGTTTTTT.

The chain employs TRBV30 and TRBJ2-7; no definite D call. The CDR3 covers 11 residues. Germline loops: CDR1 GTSNPN, CDR2 SVGIG (reference sequence). V lost 0 bases, J lost 7 bases, and 7 bases lay in between. As DNA, the CDR3 is TGTGCCTGGAGTGTATTCCTGGAGCAGTACTTC. Translated, it gives CAWSVFLEQYF.

This chain links TRBV18 with TRBJ2-1; D possibly corresponds to TRBD1 (6 bases). Germline V gene lookup returns CDR1 KGHSH and CDR2 LQKENI. This CDR3 region has 15 residues. Trimming stripped 4 bases from V and 4 bases from J, with 14 bases between. CDR3 nucleotides: TGTGCCAGCTCACTATACAGGGATACTTACAATGAGCAGTTCTTC. Translation: CASSLYRDTYNEQFF.

V usage is TRBV6-6 and J usage is TRBJ1-2; unclear D gene. The V gene's germline CDR1 is MNHNY and CDR2 SVGAGI (reference sequence). This CDR3 contains 13 residues. The germline V and J ends were trimmed by 6 bases and 5 bases, with 13 bases remaining between them. The DNA for the CDR3 is TGTGCCAGCAGCCCCGGAGCAGTATATGGCTACACCTTC. The encoded protein is CASSPGAVYGYTF.

This clone appeared a single time. The chain links TRBV20-1 to TRBJ2-5; D gene unclear. Between the trimmed V and J ends, which lost 5 bases and 6 bases, there was a span of 10 bases. Germline-derived CDR1 and CDR2 are DFQATT and SNEGSKA (reference sequence). The CDR3 length is 11 residues. The chain's CDR3 is CSAPYPQTQYF. CDR3 sequence (DNA): TGCAGTGCTCCCTACCCCCAGACCCAGTACTTC.